These 17 T cell receptor beta chains originate from one sample sequenced in a study of blood T cell repertoires in COVID-19. Some clones are missing from TCRdb's copy, which holds only in-frame ones; the method was immunoSEQ multiplex PCR. This table has about 97,000 clones, roughly nine tenths appearing once. The sequenced sample was peripheral blood. These receptor sequences come from a man aged 50 to 59 with active COVID-19.

A single count supports this clone. The chain recombines TRBV7-3 with TRBJ2-3; D ambiguous. Trimming stripped 1 base from V and 5 bases from J, with 10 bases between. CDR3 length equals 14 residues. The V gene's germline CDR1 is SGHTA and CDR2 FQGTGA. CDR3 sequence: CASSLSPAGDTQYF. CDR3 bases: TGTGCCAGCAGCTTAAGTCCCGCCGGAGATACGCAGTATTTT. Full variable domain (rest looked up from reference TRBV7-3 and TRBJ2-3): GAGVSQTPSNKVTEKGKYVELRCDPISGHTALYWYRQSLGQGPEFLIYFQGTGAADDSGLPNDRFFAVRPEGSVSTLKIQRTERGDSAVYLCASSLSPAGDTQYFGPGTRLTVL.

V gene TRBV2 combines with J gene TRBJ2-2; a weak D match, TRBD1 (5 bases). Trimming left V 6 bases short and J 6 bases short, with 14 bases between. The CDR3 consists of 14 residues. Germline lookup yields CDR1 SNHLY and CDR2 FYNNEI. CDR3 loop: CASRFTGSPGELFF. The CDR3 DNA follows: TGTGCCAGCAGGTTCACAGGAAGCCCCGGGGAGCTGTTTTTT.

The rearrangement uses TRBV10-2 and TRBJ2-2; tentatively, D is TRBD1 (5 bases). The CDR3 consists of 13 residues. Germline loops: CDR1 WSHSY, CDR2 SAAADI. Trimming stripped 4 bases from V and 7 bases from J, with 10 bases between. The chain's CDR3 is CASSVTGGGELFF. Here the CDR3 DNA reads TGCGCCAGCAGTGTCACAGGCGGCGGGGAGCTGTTTTTT.

The chain couples TRBV5-1 to TRBJ2-7; a possible D gene is TRBD2 (7 bases). V was cut by 4 bases and J by 3 bases, with 17 bases left in between. CDR1 is SGHRS and CDR2 is YFSETQ in the germline V gene. The CDR3 extends over 15 amino acids. The CDR3 DNA is TGCGCCAGCAGCCCGGGGGGCGGGAGATACTACGAGCAGTACTTC. It translates to CASSPGGGRYYEQYF.

The rearrangement uses TRBV2 and TRBJ2-5; tentatively, D is TRBD1 (5 bases). The V gene's germline CDR1 is SNHLY and CDR2 FYNNEI. Deletions cut 0 bases from V and 5 bases from J, with 10 bases between. The CDR3 runs to 14 residues. Here the CDR3 reads CASSEALKGETQYF. The CDR3 coding sequence is TGTGCCAGCAGTGAAGCGCTTAAGGGGGAGACCCAGTACTTC.

The chain carries TRBV5-1 and TRBJ1-4; D gene ambiguous. Between the trimmed V and J ends, which lost 0 bases and 0 bases, there was a span of 9 bases. The CDR3 extends over 16 amino acids. Germline CDR1 SGHRS, CDR2 YFSETQ. The CDR3 DNA sequence: TGCGCCAGCAGCTTGGGTCAGATCTCAACTAATGAAAAACTGTTTTTT. This sequence encodes CASSLGQISTNEKLFF.

The sample holds one count of this clone. The chain joins TRBV5-4 to TRBJ2-7, with 7 nucleotides matching TRBD1. Germline V gene lookup returns CDR1 SGHNT and CDR2 YYREEE (reference sequence). The ends lost 4 bases at V and 3 bases at J; junction bases unmatched: 10. The CDR3 contains 15 residues. This CDR3 reads CASSPGGTAYYEQYF. In DNA, the CDR3 is TGTGCCAGCAGCCCGGGTGGGACAGCTTACTACGAGCAGTACTTC.

V and J are TRBV28 and TRBJ2-1, with TRBD2 identical over 7 bases. V lost 2 bases and J lost 10; bases outside the gene matches: 11. There are 15 residues in the CDR3. From germline, CDR1 is MDHEN and CDR2 SYDVKM. The CDR3 region is CASSLEGTKQWEQFF. In nucleotides, the CDR3 is TGTGCCAGCAGTTTAGAGGGGACTAAACAATGGGAGCAGTTCTTC. Filled out from reference TRBV28 and TRBJ2-1, the complete variable domain reads DVKVTQSSRYLVKRTGEKVFLECVQDMDHENMFWYRQDPGLGLRLIYFSYDVKMKEKGDIPEGYSVSREKKERFSLILESASTNQTSMYLCASSLEGTKQWEQFFGPGTRLTVL.

This clone was found many times. The rearrangement joins TRBV4-2 to TRBJ1-6, with 10 bases fitting TRBD1. The CDR3 is made up of 16 amino acids. Germline V gene lookup returns CDR1 LGHNA and CDR2 YNFKEQ. V shed 0 bases and J 10 bases; nucleotides not matched to a gene: 6. The CDR3 is CASSQDHGTGVSPLHF. In DNA form, the CDR3 reads TGTGCCAGCAGCCAAGATCACGGGACAGGGGTATCACCCCTCCACTTT.

The chain carries TRBV19 and TRBJ2-3; 7 nucleotides align to TRBD2. CDR3 length equals 16 residues. Trimming at V came to 5 bases and at J to 6 bases, leaving 14 bases not matched to a gene. From germline, CDR1 is LNHDA and CDR2 SQIVND (reference sequence). The CDR3: CASSPRRLASIDTQYF. CDR3 sequence (DNA): TGTGCCAGTAGTCCAAGACGACTAGCTTCGATTGATACGCAGTATTTT.

The chain couples TRBV6-5 to TRBJ2-1; 7 nucleotides agree with TRBD1. CDR3 length: 13 amino acids. J lost 10 bases, V lost 5 bases, and 8 bases had no gene match. CDR1 is MNHEY, CDR2 SVGAGI, per germline. The CDR3 DNA sequence: TGTGCCAGCAGTACAGGGGTTGGGGGCGAGCAGTTCTTC. Protein product: CASSTGVGGEQFF.

The rearrangement joins TRBV4-1 to TRBJ2-5; the D gene is possibly TRBD2 (6 bases). V was cut by 1 base and J by 3 bases, with 21 bases left in between. This CDR3 contains 18 residues. The germline gives CDR1 MGHRA, CDR2 YSYEKL. The CDR3 here is CASSQGGGGTRLKETQYF. The DNA for the CDR3 is TGCGCCAGCAGCCAAGGCGGTGGGGGGACGAGACTAAAAGAGACCCAGTACTTC.

The chain is built from TRBV2 and TRBJ1-5; a weak D match, TRBD1 (5 bases). The CDR3 consists of 15 residues. Trimming removed 6 bases from V and 9 bases from J, with 21 bases in between. CDR1 is SNHLY and CDR2 is FYNNEI in the germline V gene. CDR3 sequence: CASRPGGGGVWPQHF. CDR3 DNA sequence: TGTGCCAGCAGGCCCGGGGGGGGTGGAGTATGGCCCCAGCATTTT. The whole variable domain, remainder taken from reference TRBV2 and TRBJ1-5, is EPEVTQTPSHQVTQMGQEVILRCVPISNHLYFYWYRQILGQKVEFLVSFYNNEISEKSEIFDDQFSVERPDGSNFTLKIRSTKLEDSAMYFCASRPGGGGVWPQHFGDGTRLSIL.

This rearrangement joins TRBV5-1 to TRBJ1-3; TRBD1 agrees at 8 bases. The junction had 5 bases not matched to a gene; V was cut back by 4 bases and J by 2 bases. CDR1 is SGHRS, CDR2 YFSETQ, per germline. The CDR3 covers 15 residues. CDR3 coding DNA: TGCGCCAGCAGCCCCGGACAGGGAGCTGGAAACACCATATATTTT. It yields the protein CASSPGQGAGNTIYF.

The chain carries TRBV27 and TRBJ1-1, with D possibly matching TRBD1 (5 bases). Trimming took 2 bases from V and 1 from J, leaving 14 bases between them. The CDR3 totals 16 residues. Per the germline V gene, CDR1 is MNHEY and CDR2 is SMNVEV (reference sequence). This CDR3 reads CASSLTSTTGNTEAFF. CDR3 nucleotides: TGTGCCAGCAGTTTAACCTCCACCACAGGGAACACTGAAGCTTTCTTT.

This rearrangement joins TRBV6-6 to TRBJ1-1, with D hard to call. Germline V gene data show CDR1 as MNHNY and CDR2 as SVGAGI (reference sequence). V was shortened by 8 bases and J by 7 bases, with 20 bases between the two germline ends. The CDR3 spans 14 residues. This chain's CDR3 is CASGRLQAGNEAFF. DNA for the CDR3: TGTGCCAGCGGTAGGTTGCAGGCCGGGAATGAAGCTTTCTTT.

The V call is TRBV14, the J call TRBJ1-1, with D possibly matching TRBD1 (6 bases). The germline CDR1 and CDR2 sequences are SGHDN and FVKESK. The CDR3 covers 14 residues. Trimming left V 5 bases short and J 4 bases short, with 14 bases between. This chain's CDR3 is CASSILGGATEAFF. CDR3 bases: TGTGCCAGCAGCATCCTAGGGGGTGCCACTGAAGCTTTCTTT.